The next 9 T cell receptor beta chains were all read from a single sample in a study of STAT3 mutations in large granular lymphocyte leukemia. Sequenced by immunoSEQ multiplex PCR; TCRdb stores in-frame clones only, minus some. The sample includes around 2,600 clones. For these receptors, no antigen is known. Notes on the study in general: Every T-cell large granular lymphocyte leukemia patient had at least one immunodominant TCR beta clonotype.

Material for sequencing was PBMCs. Every receptor here comes from a human donor with T large granular lymphocyte leukemia. The donor label of this sample is uncertain. Some clones in this sample may be carry-over from other donors' samples.

A note on this clone: Given the absence of the conserved phenylalanine or tryptophan at the CDR3 end, a read error is likely. The DNA is left out, because the CDR3 cannot be placed on it with certainty; the CDR3 is given as TCRdb lists it. V gene TRBV7-3 combines with J gene TRBJ2-7; TRBD1, the table's D call, was not compared with the DNA. In germline, CDR1 is SGHTA, CDR2 FQGTGA. The CDR3 length is 11 residues, termini included. The CDR3 sequence: CASSPLNREGE.

In the case of this clone: The conserved final phenylalanine or tryptophan is absent from the CDR3, which likely points to a read error. The DNA is omitted, as the CDR3 cannot be located on it reliably, and the CDR3 follows TCRdb's listing. This chain joins TRBV19 and TRBJ1-5; the listed D gene, TRBD1, was not tested against the DNA. Germline V gene lookup returns CDR1 LNHDA and CDR2 SQIVND (reference sequence). Inclusive of both ends, the CDR3 amounts to 12 amino acids. CDR3 in amino acids: CASRGAEYSNQP.

On this clone itself: Since the CDR3 does not end with the conserved phenylalanine or tryptophan, this likely comes from a read error. It is unclear where the CDR3 begins or ends on the DNA, so no DNA is shown, and the CDR3 is as TCRdb lists it. The rearrangement uses TRBV5-6 and TRBJ1-4; the DNA was not used to check the table's D call, TRBD1. Germline loops: CDR1 SGHDT, CDR2 YYEEEE. The CDR3 is 12 amino acids in total, end residues counted. CDR3 loop: CASSLAASNNEK.

About this clone itself: Given the absence of the conserved phenylalanine or tryptophan at the CDR3 end, a read error is likely. No DNA is shown, since the ends of the CDR3 on it are uncertain; the CDR3 is the one TCRdb lists. The genes are TRBV5-6 and TRBJ1-6; TRBD1 reflects the table's D call only, with no check against the DNA. Ends included, the CDR3 has 11 residues. Germline CDR1 SGHDT, CDR2 YYEEEE. CDR3 residues: CASSFQGGNSP.

In the case of this clone: This CDR3 fails to terminate in the conserved phenylalanine or tryptophan, so it likely reflects a read error. The limits of the CDR3 on the DNA are not certain, so only TCRdb's listed CDR3 is given. The rearrangement links TRBV19 to TRBJ1-5; the DNA was not compared with TRBD1, the D call given in the table. CDR1 is LNHDA, CDR2 SQIVND, per germline (reference sequence). The CDR3 length is 9 residues, termini included. The CDR3 loop reads CASQVGAQP.

A note on this clone: No conserved phenylalanine or tryptophan ends this CDR3, so it is likely a read error. The DNA is left out, because the CDR3 cannot be placed on it with certainty; the CDR3 is given as TCRdb lists it. The chain is built from TRBV3-1 (or the pseudogene TRBV3-2) and TRBJ2-1; TRBD2 is the table's D call and was not checked against the DNA. The V gene's germline CDR1 is LGHDT and CDR2 YNNKEL (reference sequence). With termini counted, the CDR3 has 12 amino acids. The CDR3 reads CASSYGTGSYNE.

Remarks on this clone: As the CDR3 is not closed by the conserved phenylalanine or tryptophan, this likely results from a read error. No DNA is shown, since the ends of the CDR3 on it are uncertain; the CDR3 is the one TCRdb lists. The chain employs TRBV6-1 and TRBJ1-2. The germline V gene encodes CDR1 MNHNS and CDR2 SASEGT. The CDR3 region is 12 residues in length, termini included. CDR3: CASSEAVAASNG.

On this clone: No conserved phenylalanine or tryptophan is present at the end of the CDR3, so a read error is the likely explanation. No DNA is shown, since the ends of the CDR3 on it are uncertain; the CDR3 is the one TCRdb lists. CDR3 amino acids: CASRRDTDT. This chain connects TRBV2 to TRBJ2-3; the DNA was not used to check the table's D call, TRBD2. From its first to its last residue, the CDR3 has 9 amino acids. Germline CDR1 SNHLY, CDR2 FYNNEI.

Of note for this clone: The CDR3 does not close with the conserved phenylalanine or tryptophan, likely indicating a read error. It is unclear where the CDR3 begins or ends on the DNA, so no DNA is shown, and the CDR3 is as TCRdb lists it. This chain connects TRBV19 to TRBJ1-5; TRBD1 is taken as the D call from the table, unchecked against the DNA. The CDR3 has 9 amino acids, counting both end residues. Looked up from germline, CDR1 is LNHDA and CDR2 is SQIVND (reference sequence). CDR3 sequence: CASILGIQP.